At least ten counts were recorded for the clone carrying this T cell receptor (beta chain). Its cognate antigen is unknown. Per the germline V gene, CDR1 is SGHTA and CDR2 is FQGNSA. The CDR3 is made up of 13 amino acids. Trimming removed 1 base from V and 8 bases from J, with 9 bases in between. This sample was taken from a study of blood T cells in healthy people across ages. Study-level points and caveats: When set beside aged donors, long-lived donors presented more naive CD4+ cells and higher diversity. Across samples, TCR beta diversity tracked strongly with naive T cell percentage.

For the second PCR, which ran for roughly 6 to 12 cycles, a sample-barcoded 5' primer and a J-beta primer mix were used. TCRdb fed the 5' RACE reads into MiXCR, producing one record per CDR3 protein. This table has fewer than 900,000 distinct CDR3 sequences, 35% to 40% appearing once. Sequenced material: blood. V usage is TRBV7-2 and J usage is TRBJ2-1; the D is unclear. The TCR comes from a man between 18 and 29 years old in good health. The CDR3 here is CASSLVEIDEQFF. CDR3 DNA sequence: TGTGCCAGCAGCTTAGTCGAAATCGATGAGCAGTTCTTC. Full variable domain (missing parts from reference TRBV7-2 and TRBJ2-1): GAGVSQSPSNKVTEKGKDVELRCDPISGHTALYWYRQSLGQGLEFLIYFQGNSAPDKSGLPSDRFSAERTGGSVSTLTIQRTQQEDSAVYLCASSLVEIDEQFFGPGTRLTVL.